These 6 T cell receptor beta chains were all obtained from the same sample, sequenced in a study of shared clonotypes between healthy human individuals. TCRdb's table, derived via immunoSEQ multiplex PCR, lists solely in-frame clones and lacks some. Seen here are under 2.5 million clones, less than 95% observed once, and the top ten hold around 0.35%. Material for sequencing was naive CD4+ T cells from PBMCs. As to subset: CD45RA+ positively selected. These receptors were taken from a man younger than 35 in good health. Some clones in this sample may be carry-over from other donors' samples.

DNA of the CDR3: TGCGCCAGCAGAACAGCGGGAAGGACCGGGGAGCTGTTTTTT. It codes for CASRTAGRTGELFF. The chain carries TRBV10-2 and TRBJ2-2, with 7 positions matching TRBD2. The germline V gene has CDR1 WSHSY and CDR2 SAAADI. J gave up 5 bases and V 6 bases, and 6 bases lay outside the gene matches. The CDR3 has 14 amino acids.

The rearrangement links TRBV5-1 to TRBJ1-5; 7 nucleotides agree with TRBD1. The trim removed 4 bases at V and 5 bases at J, leaving 6 bases unmatched. CDR3 length equals 14 residues. Germline-derived CDR1 and CDR2 are SGHRS and YFSETQ. In DNA form, the CDR3 reads TGCGCCAGCAGCCCCGGACAGGAGCATCAGCCCCAGCATTTT. This sequence encodes CASSPGQEHQPQHF.

Comments on this clone: Other DNA sequences in this sample translate to the same CDR3. The J gene is TRBJ1-2, the V gene TRBV30; unclear D gene. The CDR3 has 12 amino acids. Germline assignment: CDR1 GTSNPN and CDR2 SVGIG (reference sequence). Trimming stripped 4 bases from V and 5 bases from J, with 11 bases between. The CDR3 nucleotides read TGTGCCTGGATCCGGGGTGGTTATGGCTACACCTTC. This encodes CAWIRGGYGYTF.

This clone was seen just once. The CDR3 nucleotides read TGTGCCAGCAGTGAAATCATGGGGGCGCAAAGGTCTGAGCAGTACTTC. It translates to CASSEIMGAQRSEQYF. The rearrangement joins TRBV6-1 to TRBJ2-7, with a tentative D call TRBD1 (6 bases). V was pared by 2 bases and J by 7 bases, with 21 bases between. This CDR3 has 16 residues. In germline, CDR1 is MNHNS, CDR2 SASEGT.

The CDR3 sequence is CSAPSSASLHF. CDR3 nucleotide sequence: TGCAGTGCCCCCTCGAGCGCATCCCTCCACTTT. The genes are TRBV20-1 and TRBJ1-6; D uncertain. The CDR3 sequence is 11 residues long. Trimming pared 6 bases from V and 14 bases from J, leaving 14 bases between. Germline CDR1 and CDR2: DFQATT and SNEGSKA (reference sequence).

The J gene is TRBJ2-5, the V gene TRBV27; 10 bases are shared with TRBD1. V lost 5 bases, J lost 5 bases, and 8 bases stayed unmatched. The CDR3 contains 15 residues. The germline V gene has CDR1 MNHEY and CDR2 SMNVEV (reference sequence). CDR3: CASSLRDRGMETQYF. The CDR3 region has the DNA TGTGCCAGCAGTCTGCGGGACAGGGGTATGGAGACCCAGTACTTC.